These T cell receptor beta chains were read from a single sample in a study of HIV-infected children after antiretroviral therapy interruption. TCRdb used MiXCR to reprocess the 3' RACE reads, holding one entry per CDR3 protein. The data hold tens of thousands of distinct CDR3 sequences, with about 4.3% observed a single time. Sequencing used CD45RA+ CD4+ T cells from PBMCs, pooled from several time points, obtained from a donor given antiretroviral therapy, either interrupted or continuous. The source is a pool of human donors with HIV. CDR3s include the opening cysteine and the closing phenylalanine or tryptophan. Fields, in order: V gene, clone size, D gene, J gene, CDR3 DNA, CDR3 protein. A D gene is named only where the DNA matches it firmly. Size is omitted from some rows. Given values are once, few, many or a class for expanded clones.

V gene: TRBV19; clone size: many; D gene: NA; J gene: TRBJ2-7; CDR3 DNA: TGTGCCAGTAGTCTCAAGCGAATCTCCTACGAGCAGTACTTC; CDR3 protein: CASSLKRISYEQYF
V gene: TRBV30; clone size: many; D gene: TRBD1; J gene: TRBJ1-1; CDR3 DNA: TGTGCCTGCGGACAGGGGATTGAAGCTTTCTTT; CDR3 protein: CACGQGIEAFF
V gene: TRBV2; clone size: few; D gene: TRBD1; J gene: TRBJ1-5; CDR3 DNA: TGTGCCAGCAGTTTACAGGGGGGAAATTTAAATCAGCCCCAGCATTTT; CDR3 protein: CASSLQGGNLNQPQHF
V gene: TRBV7-9; clone size: many; D gene: NA; J gene: TRBJ2-3; CDR3 DNA: TGTGCCAGCAGCTTTACCAGACTCCTCACAGATACGCAGTATTTT; CDR3 protein: CASSFTRLLTDTQYF
V gene: TRBV6-5; clone size: few; D gene: TRBD1; J gene: TRBJ2-7; CDR3 DNA: TGTGCCAGCAGTTATTTCGGACAGGGAGGAAACGAGCAGTACTTC; CDR3 protein: CASSYFGQGGNEQYF
V gene: TRBV15; clone size: many; D gene: NA; J gene: TRBJ2-5; CDR3 DNA: TGTGCCACCAGCAGAGATCTGCCAAGACGGGGGCAAGAGACCCAGTACTTC; CDR3 protein: CATSRDLPRRGQETQYF
V gene: TRBV3-1; clone size: NA; D gene: NA; J gene: TRBJ2-4; CDR3 DNA: TGTGCCAGCAGCCTGGGTCGATCAGGAGGCATTCAGTACTTC; CDR3 protein: CASSLGRSGGIQYF
V gene: TRBV9; clone size: NA; D gene: NA; J gene: TRBJ1-1; CDR3 DNA: TGTGCCAGCAGCGTAGCTATGGACACTGAAGCTTTCTTT; CDR3 protein: CASSVAMDTEAFF
V gene: TRBV20-1; clone size: many; D gene: TRBD1; J gene: TRBJ1-6; CDR3 DNA: TGCAGTGCTAGACGACAGGGCTCCTATAATTCACCCCTCCACTTT; CDR3 protein: CSARRQGSYNSPLHF
V gene: TRBV23-1; clone size: many; D gene: NA; J gene: TRBJ2-5; CDR3 DNA: TGCGCCAGCACTCCAAAAGGGGGGTCGGAGACCCAGTACTTC; CDR3 protein: CASTPKGGSETQYF
V gene: TRBV5-1; clone size: many; D gene: NA; J gene: TRBJ2-5; CDR3 DNA: TGCGCCAGCACCCGGGACTCCAAAGAGACCCAGTACTTC; CDR3 protein: CASTRDSKETQYF
V gene: TRBV10-3; clone size: many; D gene: TRBD1; J gene: TRBJ1-5; CDR3 DNA: TGTGCCATCAGCAGTGACAGGGGGCTTCAGCCCCAGCATTTT; CDR3 protein: CAISSDRGLQPQHF
V gene: TRBV12-3/TRBV12-4; clone size: few; D gene: NA; J gene: TRBJ2-2; CDR3 DNA: TGTGCCAGCAGTTCCAGCGATAGCACCGGGGAGCTGTTTTTT; CDR3 protein: CASSSSDSTGELFF
V gene: TRBV14; clone size: few; D gene: NA; J gene: TRBJ1-1; CDR3 DNA: TGTGCCAGCAGCCAAGCTGACAGAACTGAAGCTTTCTTT; CDR3 protein: CASSQADRTEAFF
V gene: TRBV7-8; clone size: NA; D gene: NA; J gene: TRBJ1-6; CDR3 DNA: TGTGCCAGCAGGGGACCGGGACAAGGCAATTCGGCCCTCCACTTT; CDR3 protein: CASRGPGQGNSALHF
V gene: TRBV6-1; clone size: NA; D gene: NA; J gene: TRBJ2-5; CDR3 DNA: TGTGCCAGCAGTGAAGTAGTTCAAGAGACCCAGTACTTC; CDR3 protein: CASSEVVQETQYF
V gene: TRBV7-2; clone size: many; D gene: NA; J gene: TRBJ2-7; CDR3 DNA: TGTGCCAGCAGCTTAGACAGACAGCAGTACTTC; CDR3 protein: CASSLDRQQYF
V gene: TRBV20-1; clone size: many; D gene: TRBD2; J gene: TRBJ2-3; CDR3 DNA: TGCAGTGCTAGCCCTAGCGGGGGCACAGATACGCAGTATTTT; CDR3 protein: CSASPSGGTDTQYF
V gene: TRBV12-3/TRBV12-4; clone size: many; D gene: NA; J gene: TRBJ2-3; CDR3 DNA: TGTGCCAGCAGTTTATACTGGGCCACCTCCTCAGATACGCAGTATTTT; CDR3 protein: CASSLYWATSSDTQYF
V gene: TRBV6-1; clone size: medium-sized; D gene: NA; J gene: TRBJ2-2; CDR3 DNA: TGTGCCAGCAGTCAACGCGGACTGAGCACCGGGGAGCTGTTTTTT; CDR3 protein: CASSQRGLSTGELFF
V gene: TRBV9; clone size: few; D gene: NA; J gene: TRBJ1-2; CDR3 DNA: TGTGCCAGCAGCGTAGATGGGGGCCCTCGCTACACCTTC; CDR3 protein: CASSVDGGPRYTF
V gene: TRBV7-9; clone size: few; D gene: NA; J gene: TRBJ2-1; CDR3 DNA: TGTGCCAGCAGCTTTTCTTCAGGCTGGAATGAGCAGTTCTTC; CDR3 protein: CASSFSSGWNEQFF
V gene: TRBV12-3/TRBV12-4; clone size: many; D gene: TRBD1; J gene: TRBJ2-2; CDR3 DNA: TGTGCCAGCAGTATTAGGACAGGGTGGACCGGGGAGCTGTTTTTT; CDR3 protein: CASSIRTGWTGELFF
V gene: TRBV7-9; clone size: many; D gene: NA; J gene: TRBJ2-2; CDR3 DNA: TGTGCCAGCAGCACCGGGACATCGAACACCGGGGAGCTGTTTTTT; CDR3 protein: CASSTGTSNTGELFF
V gene: TRBV29-1; clone size: NA; D gene: NA; J gene: TRBJ2-7; CDR3 DNA: TGCAGCGTCGGACAGGGAGGGTACGAGCAGTACTTC; CDR3 protein: CSVGQGGYEQYF
V gene: TRBV11-2; clone size: NA; D gene: NA; J gene: TRBJ2-3; CDR3 DNA: TGTGCCAGCAGCTTAAAGCCCGTACGCGATACGCAGTATTTT; CDR3 protein: CASSLKPVRDTQYF
V gene: TRBV5-5; clone size: many; D gene: NA; J gene: TRBJ2-7; CDR3 DNA: TGTGCCAGCAGCCGGGGAGCTTCCTACGAGCAGTACTTC; CDR3 protein: CASSRGASYEQYF
V gene: TRBV7-2; clone size: many; D gene: NA; J gene: TRBJ2-3; CDR3 DNA: TGTGCCAGCGGTGGGGGGCTCACAGATACGCAGTATTTT; CDR3 protein: CASGGGLTDTQYF
V gene: TRBV5-8; clone size: NA; D gene: NA; J gene: TRBJ2-5; CDR3 DNA: TGTGCCAGCAGCCAAGACAGAGGTCGGACCCAGTACTTC; CDR3 protein: CASSQDRGRTQYF
V gene: TRBV20-1; clone size: many; D gene: NA; J gene: TRBJ2-7; CDR3 DNA: TGCAGTGCTAGACTCGGAGGCATTCCCAATCAGCAGTACTTC; CDR3 protein: CSARLGGIPNQQYF
V gene: TRBV9; clone size: few; D gene: TRBD1; J gene: TRBJ1-2; CDR3 DNA: TGTGCCAGCAGCGCCACTACCGGGACAGCCTTTAACTATGGCTACACCTTC; CDR3 protein: CASSATTGTAFNYGYTF